This T cell receptor beta chain derives from a study of early T cells in non-severe SARS-CoV-2 infection. The study's findings and limits: VDJdb matching skewed toward anti-spike CD8 responses, missing private and CD4 specificities.

Researchers tagged individual cDNA molecules with unique molecular identifiers. One entry per CDR3 protein, called by TCRdb with MiXCR from the 5' RACE reads. The sample includes about 77,000 distinct CDR3 sequences, about 17% of them seen just once. This clonotype was counted a few times. Its antigen remains unidentified. The sequencing input was whole blood. This receptor was obtained from an adult who was a healthcare worker with PCR-confirmed SARS-CoV-2 infection or an uninfected control (not recorded which).

CDR3: CACGERRGENSPLHF. The DNA of the CDR3 is TGTGCCTGCGGGGAACGGCGGGGAGAGAATTCACCCCTCCACTTT. V is TRBV6-1 and J is TRBJ1-6; D remains unclear. V lost 11 bases to trimming and J lost 7 bases, with 21 bases between them. The CDR3 consists of 15 residues. Germline lookup yields CDR1 MNHNS and CDR2 SASEGT.